Below, one T cell receptor beta chain is given with its context. This entry is derived from a study of blood T cell repertoires in COVID-19. As for the study in general: Acute and convalescent COVID-19 samples came from the United States, Italy and Spain. Sample material is recorded as cDNA or gDNA derived from T cells, B-cell-depleted T cells, or PBMCs.

Sequencing was performed with immunoSEQ multiplex PCR; in TCRdb, only in-frame clones are kept and a portion is missing. The table shows approximately 130,000 clones, with almost 85% occurring only once. The germline gives CDR1 LNHDA, CDR2 SQIVND (reference sequence). J gave up 8 bases and V 6 bases, and 9 bases lay outside the gene matches. The length of the CDR3 is 14 residues. Sequenced sample: peripheral blood. The rearrangement links TRBV19 to TRBJ2-1, with 8 bases lining up with TRBD1. The TCR comes from a human donor in a cohort sampled during active COVID-19. This CDR3 is CASRVQGADDEQFF. CDR3 coding DNA: TGTGCCAGTAGGGTGCAGGGGGCTGATGATGAGCAGTTCTTC. The variable domain in full, with the rest retrieved from reference TRBV19 and TRBJ2-1, is DGGITQSPKYLFRKEGQNVTLSCEQNLNHDAMYWYRQDPGQGLRLIYYSQIVNDFQKGDIAEGYSVSREKKESFPLTVTSAQKNPTAFYLCASRVQGADDEQFFGPGTRLTVL.